These 8 T cell receptor beta chains originate from one sample sequenced in a study of shared clonotypes between healthy human individuals. Naive CD8 cells lacked CD45RO, underwent positive selection for CCR7 and left out terminally differentiated effector memory CD45RA+ cells. Generated by immunoSEQ multiplex PCR, the TCRdb table keeps only in-frame clones and is missing some. The table shows 750,000 to 1,000,000 clones, with 92% occurring only once. The specimen sequenced was naive CD8+ T cells sorted from blood. These TCRs come from a man between 25 and 39 years old in good health.

The genes are TRBV28 and TRBJ2-1; TRBD2 agrees at 14 bases. Germline lookup yields CDR1 MDHEN and CDR2 SYDVKM. This CDR3 spans 15 amino acids. The junction had 5 bases not matched to a gene; V was cut back by 5 bases and J by 8 bases. The CDR3 nucleotides read TGTGCCAGCAGTCCGGGACTAGCGGGAGCCTATGAGCAGTTCTTC. Translating gives CASSPGLAGAYEQFF.

V gene TRBV4-1 combines with J gene TRBJ2-3; 10 nucleotides agree with TRBD1. Trimming at V came to 3 bases and at J to 2 bases, leaving 8 bases not matched to a gene. The CDR3 has 17 amino acids. CDR1 MGHRA and CDR2 YSYEKL come from the germline V gene. CDR3 protein: CASSQADRGGYTDTQYF. The CDR3, as DNA: TGCGCCAGCAGCCAGGCGGACAGGGGGGGATACACAGATACGCAGTATTTT.

The chain couples TRBV7-9 to TRBJ1-2, with TRBD1 identical over 9 bases. The germline V gene encodes CDR1 SEHNR and CDR2 FQNEAQ (reference sequence). V lost 6 bases, J lost 3 bases, and 5 bases stayed unmatched. The CDR3 is 14 amino acids. The CDR3: CASSRDREDYGYTF. CDR3 nucleotide sequence: TGTGCCAGCAGTCGGGACAGGGAAGACTATGGCTACACCTTC.

Notes on this clone: The sample holds other DNA sequences that translate to the same CDR3. V usage is TRBV9 and J usage is TRBJ1-2; 7 positions match TRBD1. The CDR3 runs 13 residues. The ends lost 1 base at V and 5 bases at J; junction bases unmatched: 2. Germline V lookup: CDR1 SGDLS, CDR2 YYNGEE. CDR3 region: CASSVSGGYGYTF. In DNA, the CDR3 is TGTGCCAGCAGCGTATCAGGGGGTTATGGCTACACCTTC.

V and J are TRBV6-1 and TRBJ2-2; 7 bases are shared with TRBD2. Germline assignment: CDR1 MNHNS and CDR2 SASEGT. The CDR3 has 15 residues. Unmatched junction bases numbered 6, after V lost 5 bases and J lost 3 bases. The CDR3 protein is CASSWGEGYTGELFF. In nucleotides, the CDR3 is TGTGCCAGCAGTTGGGGGGAGGGGTACACCGGGGAGCTGTTTTTT.

This chain joins TRBV11-2 and TRBJ2-1; 14 bases are shared with TRBD2. Germline CDR1 is SGHAT and CDR2 is FQNNGV. Losses at the gene ends were 5 bases for V and 9 bases for J; bases not matched to a gene: 9. CDR3 length: 16 residues. The CDR3 DNA sequence: TGTGCCAGCAGCGTCCAGGGACTAGCGGGAGTCGGTGAGCAGTTCTTC. It translates to CASSVQGLAGVGEQFF.

V gene TRBV7-9 combines with J gene TRBJ1-2; TRBD1 agrees at 9 bases. The germline V gene encodes CDR1 SEHNR and CDR2 FQNEAQ (reference sequence). J was trimmed by 6 bases and V by 5 bases; bases with no gene match: 1. The CDR3 has 12 residues. The CDR3 here is CASSRTGDGYTF. CDR3 coding DNA: TGTGCCAGCAGCCGGACAGGGGATGGCTACACCTTC.

The rearrangement joins TRBV6-5 to TRBJ1-1, with D perhaps matching TRBD1 (6 bases). The V gene's germline CDR1 is MNHEY and CDR2 SVGAGI. CDR3 size: 16 residues. The ends were cut back, 2 bases at V and 5 bases at J, with 18 bases in the middle. CDR3 sequence reads: CASSYEPTGLGTEAFF. Written as DNA, the CDR3 is TGTGCCAGCAGTTACGAGCCGACAGGTTTAGGGACTGAAGCTTTCTTT.